The present T cell receptor (beta chain) was sequenced within a study of blood T cells in healthy people across ages (dated by TCRdb to between 2014 and 2017). Describing the broader study: In model experiments, roughly one uniquely barcoded TCR beta cDNA molecule per two T cells was captured by template switching. To avoid experimental bias, donors of different ages were distributed randomly across sequencing lanes. Two additional independent replicas of 1 million unique cDNA reads from the same blood draw were analyzed for two donors (one aged 18 to 30 and one aged 80 or older). Donors were grouped into four age groups: young (average roughly 17 years), middle-aged (39), aged (62) and long-lived (about 82). Age-related changes in TCR beta repertoire diversity were measured in the study by deep sequencing normalized with unique cDNA molecular identifiers.

Libraries were constructed by 5' RACE. Sequenced on an Illumina HiSeq 2500. A second roughly 7 to 12 cycle PCR used a sample-barcoded 5' primer and a J-beta primer mix. A unique molecular identifier was introduced onto each TCR beta cDNA molecule by a template-switch 5' adaptor carrying 12 random nucleotides. Each sample yielded at least 3 million CDR3-containing paired-end reads. The Mint cDNA synthesis kit, primed by a TRBC-specific oligonucleotide, was used to synthesize first-strand cDNA from all RNA. After uracil-DNA glycosylase treatment, a first 18-cycle PCR used universal primers M1SS and BC2_uni_R on all cDNA. As for the authors' bioinformatics: Each sample was normalized by randomly selecting 1 million high-quality reads, each carrying a distinct molecular identifier. Instead of being binned into consensus sequences, reads that shared molecular identifiers were thrown out. MiTCR, run with a Q25 quality threshold and the strictest error-elimination algorithm, handled CDR3 identification, clonotype clustering and error correction. Lower-bound total TCR beta diversity was estimated with a nonparametric unseen species model using Euler transformation. Through fastp at Q25 and MiXCR, TCRdb rebuilt clones from the public reads, retaining in-frame beta chains. Rows with a matching CDR3 protein are joined into one entry that keeps the most common DNA and genes. The V and J calls shown here were made by TCRdb, not taken from the authors' results. A total of 1.5 million to 1.9 million distinct CDR3 sequences appear in this sample, roughly two fifths of them only once. The top ten clonotypes cover over 3.5% of the sample.

Systemically healthy Caucasian individuals from Russia, 35 to 40 in total and aged about 6 to 100 years, were included as donors. Ten milliliters of peripheral blood were drawn from each donor into EDTA-treated Vacutainer tubes. Ficoll-Paque density-gradient centrifugation was used to isolate PBMCs, with at least 6 million per sample. Trizol reagent was used to extract total RNA from PBMCs, with at least 6 micrograms per sample. For every donor, an aliquot of PBMCs went through flow cytometry to measure the percentages of naive CD45RAhigh/CD27high T cells. On this clonotype itself: The clone's antigen remains unknown. The junction and the germline gene differ at one end; a read error may be behind it.

Findings and caveats that apply to the study as a whole: As age increased, observed TCR beta diversity per million T cells dropped in a roughly linear way, and a significant reduction was already evident by age 40. Observed TCR beta diversity correlated strongly with the percentage of naive T cells measured by flow cytometry. Compared with the aged group, more naive CD4+ T cells, fewer expanded clones and increased TCR diversity were shown by the long-lived group, suggesting age selection. Estimates of total diversity based on one million sequenced T cells were considered lower bounds and underestimates. Because the CMV infection status of the donors was unknown, age-related changes in expanded clonotypes may potentially have been confounded. Bulk unsorted PBMC profiling prevented conclusive comparison of naive and antigen-experienced compartments.

Looking up the germline V gene yields CDR1 SGHRS and CDR2 YFSETQ. From cysteine to phenylalanine, the CDR3 is 12 amino acids long. Only the CDR3 part of the read is kept: 36 bases, read in frame from the first base. The sequence was obtained from a woman under 30 in good health. Specimen: blood. The chain uses TRBV5-1 and TRBJ2-3, with no confidently assigned D gene. CDR3 protein: CVSSFPSDTQYF. The DNA reads as follows: TGCGTCAGCAGCTTCCCGTCAGATACGCAGTATTTT.